This T cell receptor (beta chain) was recovered during a study of T cell changes during pregnancy in multiple sclerosis. The CDR3 has 19 amino acids. Germline CDR1 reads LGHNA; CDR2 reads YNFKEQ. With 0 bases clipped from V and 7 bases from J, the junction kept 9 bases outside the gene matches. Profiling relied on immunoSEQ multiplex PCR, and the TCRdb table lists in-frame clones only, not all of them. This sample carries about 51,000 clones, roughly 94% of them seen once, and the ten largest clones take 0.58%. The sample consisted of CD4+ T cells from peripheral blood mononuclear cells, taken in the second trimester of pregnancy. The TCR comes from a female donor with multiple sclerosis, enrolled in a pregnancy study. The rearrangement joins TRBV4-2 to TRBJ2-1, with 16 bases lining up with TRBD2. CDR3: CASSQEGLAGGASPNEQFF. As DNA, the CDR3 is TGTGCCAGCAGCCAAGAGGGACTAGCGGGGGGGGCGTCCCCTAATGAGCAGTTCTTC.